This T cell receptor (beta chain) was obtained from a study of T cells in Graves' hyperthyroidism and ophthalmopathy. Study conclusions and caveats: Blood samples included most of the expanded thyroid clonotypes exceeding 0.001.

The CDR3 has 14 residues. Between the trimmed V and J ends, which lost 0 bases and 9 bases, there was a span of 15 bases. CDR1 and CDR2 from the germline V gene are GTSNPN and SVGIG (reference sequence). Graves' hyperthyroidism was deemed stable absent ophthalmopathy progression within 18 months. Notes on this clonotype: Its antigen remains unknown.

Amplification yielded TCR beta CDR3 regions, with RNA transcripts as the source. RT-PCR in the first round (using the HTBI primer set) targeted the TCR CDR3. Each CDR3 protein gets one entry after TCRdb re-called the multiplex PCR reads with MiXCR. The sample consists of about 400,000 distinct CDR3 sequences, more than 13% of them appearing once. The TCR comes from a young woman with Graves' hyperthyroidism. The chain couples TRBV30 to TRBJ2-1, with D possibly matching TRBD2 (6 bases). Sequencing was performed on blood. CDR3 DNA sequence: TGTGCCTGGAGTGTGGTGGTAGCGGTGACTGAGCAGTTCTTC. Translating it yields CAWSVVVAVTEQFF.